This is a list of T cell receptor beta chains from one sample in a study of technical replicates of blood from a few donors. The repertoire was sequenced with immunoSEQ multiplex PCR; TCRdb's copy has only in-frame clones and lacks some. This table holds approximately 51,000 clones, 93% found once. Sequenced sample: PBMCs. These receptors originate from a human donor in good health. Some clones in this sample may be carry-over from other donors' samples. Each CDR3 is given with its conserved first and last residue. A D gene is named only where the DNA matches it firmly. The listing skips clone size in some rows; elsewhere it reads once, few, many or a size class.

j_call v_call d_call clone_size cdr3_nt cdr3_aa
TRBJ2-3 TRBV18 TRBD1 - TGTGCCAGCTCACCAGGACAGGGGGAAACAGATACGCAGTATTTT CASSPGQGETDTQYF
TRBJ2-5 TRBV28 - - TGTGCCAGCAGCCCGGCGAGCAGGGGTCAAGAGACCCAGTACTTC CASSPASRGQETQYF
TRBJ2-2 TRBV9 TRBD1 - TGTGCCAGCAAAGCCGGGGACAGGGGGAACACCGGGGAGCTGTTTTTT CASKAGDRGNTGELFF
TRBJ2-3 TRBV4-3 TRBD2 - TGCGCCAGCAGCCAAGGGACGGGAGGGCCCGGGGCAGATACGCAGTATTTT CASSQGTGGPGADTQYF
TRBJ2-3 TRBV11-1 - - TGTGCCAGCAGCTTATGGGTGGGGGGAGATACGCAGTATTTT CASSLWVGGDTQYF
TRBJ2-2 TRBV29-1 - - TGCAGCGTTAAAACAGGAATGCGAACCGGGGAGCTGTTTTTT CSVKTGMRTGELFF
TRBJ2-6 TRBV7-2 - - TGTGCCAGCAGCGTTCTCCTCCCTGGGGCCAACGTCCTGACTTTC CASSVLLPGANVLTF
TRBJ1-4 TRBV6-5 TRBD1 - TGTGCCAGCAGAGACAGGGGGACTAATGAAAAACTGTTTTTT CASRDRGTNEKLFF
TRBJ1-5 TRBV7-2 TRBD1 once TGTGCCAGCAGCCTGACTCCGGGACAGGGGCGCTTTAGCAATCAGCCCCAGCATTTT CASSLTPGQGRFSNQPQHF
TRBJ1-1 TRBV6-1 - - TGTGCCAGCAGTCAATCCGGGGGACGGACTGAAGCTTTCTTT CASSQSGGRTEAFF
TRBJ2-7 TRBV6-6 TRBD2 once TGTGCCAGCAGTTACTCGCTAGCGGGAGGTTACGAGCAGTACTTC CASSYSLAGGYEQYF
TRBJ1-2 TRBV5-1 TRBD1 - TGCGCCAGCAGCTTGCTGGGACAGGGGGCGAATGGCTACACCTTC CASSLLGQGANGYTF
TRBJ2-5 TRBV5-8 TRBD2 - TGTGCCAGCAGCTTGGAGGGGAGGGCCCAGTACTTC CASSLEGRAQYF
TRBJ2-2 TRBV19 - - TGTGCCAGTAGTATAATAGAGGGAAACACCGGGGAGCTGTTTTTT CASSIIEGNTGELFF
TRBJ2-7 TRBV7-6 - - TGTGCCAGCACCCGAGGACGGGGAGACGGAGTATACGAGCAGTACTTC CASTRGRGDGVYEQYF
TRBJ1-2 TRBV6-5 TRBD1 - TGTGCCAGCAGTCCAGGGACAGGGGGCGGCTATGGCTACACCTTC CASSPGTGGGYGYTF
TRBJ2-1 TRBV7-3 TRBD2 - TGTGCCAGCAGCTTAAGACGGGTAGGGTTCGGGCTAGCGGGGTCCAATGAGCAGTTCTTC CASSLRRVGFGLAGSNEQFF
TRBJ2-3 TRBV6-1 TRBD1 once TGTGCCAGCAGTGAAGCGGGACAGGGGGCTAGAAGTACGCAGTATTTT CASSEAGQGARSTQYF
TRBJ2-1 TRBV7-7 TRBD2 - TGTGCCAGCAGCGATGGGGCGGGAGGGATGGAGCAGTTCTTC CASSDGAGGMEQFF
TRBJ1-5 TRBV7-2 TRBD1 - TGTGCCAGCAGCTTGGCCGGGACAGGGGGCGCGGGCAATCAGCCCCAGCATTTT CASSLAGTGGAGNQPQHF
TRBJ2-2 TRBV6-5 - - TGTGCCAGCAGCCAGACTATAGTACGGACCGGGGAGCTGTTTTTT CASSQTIVRTGELFF
TRBJ1-1 TRBV20-1 - - TGCAGTGTTGGAAGGGGAACTGAAGCTTTCTTT CSVGRGTEAFF
TRBJ2-5 TRBV29-1 - - TGCAGCGTTGTAGGAACTGGAGAAGAGACCCAGTACTTC CSVVGTGEETQYF
TRBJ1-1 TRBV7-8 - - TGTGCCAGCAGCCCCAGTGGTCCCACTGAAGCTTTCTTT CASSPSGPTEAFF
TRBJ1-1 TRBV7-6 - - TGTGCCAGCAGCACACAGGAGAACACTGAAGCTTTCTTT CASSTQENTEAFF
TRBJ1-2 TRBV25-1 TRBD1 - TGTGCCAGCAGTGATCCCACCTGGACAGGGGGCGGCTATGGCTACACCTTC CASSDPTWTGGGYGYTF
TRBJ2-3 TRBV4-1 TRBD2 - TGCGCCAGCAGCCGATCCCGGCGGGAGTTGGTAGATACGCAGTATTTT CASSRSRRELVDTQYF
TRBJ2-3 TRBV7-3 TRBD2 - TGTGCCAGCAGCTTCAGCGGGGGGCTTAGTGGTACGCAGTATTTT CASSFSGGLSGTQYF
TRBJ2-2 TRBV2 - - TGTGCCAGCAGGGACACTTACACCGGGGAGCTGTTTTTT CASRDTYTGELFF
TRBJ2-7 TRBV7-2 TRBD1 - TGTGCCAGCAGCTCGCGTCAGGGGGCCCACGAGCAGTACTTC CASSSRQGAHEQYF
TRBJ2-2 TRBV7-3 - - TGTGCCAGCAGCTCTGGGCAAAGGCCGAACACCGGGGAGCTGTTTTTT CASSSGQRPNTGELFF
TRBJ1-1 TRBV9 - - TGTGCCAGCAGCGCGGGGTCCGGGATGCAACGATCGAACACTGAAGCTTTCTTT CASSAGSGMQRSNTEAFF
TRBJ2-5 TRBV25-1 - - TGTGCCAGCAGCCCCAACCGGGGCGGGGCGCAAGAGACCCAGTACTTC CASSPNRGGAQETQYF
TRBJ1-4 TRBV5-1 - - TGCGCCAGCAGCTTAGTTTGGGGGCTGGGTGAAAAACTGTTTTTT CASSLVWGLGEKLFF
TRBJ2-3 TRBV27 - - TGTGCCAGCAGTTTATTTCGGGGCACAGATACGCAGTATTTT CASSLFRGTDTQYF
TRBJ1-2 TRBV29-1 TRBD1 once TGCAGCACCTACAGACAGGGGTTCCACTATGGCTACACCTTC CSTYRQGFHYGYTF
TRBJ2-7 TRBV11-2 - - TGTGCCAGCAGCCCTCTGGGACGAGGGGGCTACGAGCAGTACTTC CASSPLGRGGYEQYF
TRBJ2-3 TRBV5-1 - once TGCGCCAGCAGCTTGGCTGGTACTAGCACAGATACGCAGTATTTT CASSLAGTSTDTQYF
TRBJ2-3 TRBV7-2 - - TGTGCCACCAGGCCCCCCGGAGATACGCAGTATTTT CATRPPGDTQYF
TRBJ1-1 TRBV4-2 - - TGTGCCAGCAGCCAAGGGGGGGAGGTTAACACTGAAGCTTTCTTT CASSQGGEVNTEAFF
TRBJ1-2 TRBV4-1 - - TGCGCCAGCAGCCATGCGGGCGGCTACACCTTC CASSHAGGYTF
TRBJ1-6 TRBV25-1 - - TGTGCCAGCAGTGAATCCGCCTTCGGGAATTCACCCCTCCACTTT CASSESAFGNSPLHF
TRBJ1-1 TRBV4-1 TRBD1 - TGCGCCAGCAGGATGGGACAGGGTCTAACCATGAACACTGAAGCTTTCTTT CASRMGQGLTMNTEAFF
TRBJ2-7 TRBV6-1 - - TGTGCCAGCAGTGACTCATTCTACAGCTACGAGCAGTACTTC CASSDSFYSYEQYF
TRBJ2-3 TRBV4-2 TRBD1 - TGTGCCAGCAGCCAGGCAAACAGGGGATCAGGAGATACGCAGTATTTT CASSQANRGSGDTQYF
TRBJ2-2 TRBV30 TRBD2 - TGTGCCTGGGGGGGACTAGCGGGAGCCATGAACACCGGGGAGCTGTTTTTT CAWGGLAGAMNTGELFF
TRBJ1-2 TRBV4-3 TRBD1 once TGCGCCAGCAGCCAAGATGGGGACAGGGGGTATGGGGGCTACACCTTC CASSQDGDRGYGGYTF
TRBJ1-5 TRBV7-2 - - TGTGCCAGCAGCTTAGCTTTGCGGGATCAGCCCCAGCATTTT CASSLALRDQPQHF
TRBJ1-4 TRBV21-1 - - TGTGCCAGCAGCAAAGTAGTCGAGGGGGGGGAACTGTTTTTT CASSKVVEGGELFF
TRBJ1-2 TRBV18 TRBD1 - TGTGCCAGCTCACCGACAGGGAACTATGGCTACACCTTC CASSPTGNYGYTF
TRBJ2-5 TRBV7-9 TRBD2 - TGTGCCAGCAGCCCTCTAGCGGGTTCGGGGGAGACCCAGTACTTC CASSPLAGSGETQYF
TRBJ2-1 TRBV9 TRBD2 - TGTGCCAGCAGTGCCGGACTAGCGGGAGTTAGGGAGCAGTTCTTC CASSAGLAGVREQFF
TRBJ2-1 TRBV5-1 - - TGCGCCAGCAGCTTAATGATAGAGACCTACAATGAGCAGTTCTTC CASSLMIETYNEQFF
TRBJ1-3 TRBV4-3 TRBD1 - TGCGCCAGCAGCCGGGGACAGGGATCTAATGGAAACACCATATATTTT CASSRGQGSNGNTIYF
TRBJ2-1 TRBV6-4 - few TGTGCCAGCAGTCCGGGACGATCGGGAGTCGGGCAGTTCTTC CASSPGRSGVGQFF
TRBJ2-1 TRBV5-1 TRBD2 - TGCGCCAGTAAGCGGGGGGGCCAAAGTGAGCAGTTCTTC CASKRGGQSEQFF
TRBJ1-1 TRBV23-1 - - TGCGCCAGCAGTCGCGGGGAGGACACTGAAGCTTTCTTT CASSRGEDTEAFF
TRBJ2-2 TRBV7-2 TRBD2 - TGTGCCAGCAGCCCTCGGCTAGCGGGGACCACCCTGGGGGAGCTGTTTTTT CASSPRLAGTTLGELFF
TRBJ1-2 TRBV9 - once TGTGCCAGCACCCGGGGGGATTCTACTCCAAACTATGGCTACACCTTC CASTRGDSTPNYGYTF
TRBJ2-7 TRBV11-2 TRBD2 - TGTGCCAGCAGCTCCATTGCGGGGGGTCCCTACGAGCAGTACTTC CASSSIAGGPYEQYF